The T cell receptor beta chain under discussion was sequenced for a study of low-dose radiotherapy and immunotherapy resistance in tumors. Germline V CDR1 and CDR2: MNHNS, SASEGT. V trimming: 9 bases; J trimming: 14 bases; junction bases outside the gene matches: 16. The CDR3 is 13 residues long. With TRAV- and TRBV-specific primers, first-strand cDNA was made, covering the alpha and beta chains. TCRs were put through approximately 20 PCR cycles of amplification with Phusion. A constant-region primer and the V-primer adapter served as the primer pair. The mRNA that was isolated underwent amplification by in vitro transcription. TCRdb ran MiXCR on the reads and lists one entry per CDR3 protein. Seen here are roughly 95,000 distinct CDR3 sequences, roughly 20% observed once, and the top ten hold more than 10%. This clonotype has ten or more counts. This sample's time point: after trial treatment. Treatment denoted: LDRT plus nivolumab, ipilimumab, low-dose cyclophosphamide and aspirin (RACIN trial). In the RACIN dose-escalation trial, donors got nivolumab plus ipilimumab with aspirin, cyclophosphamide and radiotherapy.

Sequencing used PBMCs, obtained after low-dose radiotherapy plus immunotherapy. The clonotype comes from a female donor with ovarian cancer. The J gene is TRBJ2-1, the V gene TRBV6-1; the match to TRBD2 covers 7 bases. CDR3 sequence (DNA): TGTGCCAGTAAATCTGGGAGGGGTGACGTAAAGTTCTTC. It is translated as CASKSGRGDVKFF.